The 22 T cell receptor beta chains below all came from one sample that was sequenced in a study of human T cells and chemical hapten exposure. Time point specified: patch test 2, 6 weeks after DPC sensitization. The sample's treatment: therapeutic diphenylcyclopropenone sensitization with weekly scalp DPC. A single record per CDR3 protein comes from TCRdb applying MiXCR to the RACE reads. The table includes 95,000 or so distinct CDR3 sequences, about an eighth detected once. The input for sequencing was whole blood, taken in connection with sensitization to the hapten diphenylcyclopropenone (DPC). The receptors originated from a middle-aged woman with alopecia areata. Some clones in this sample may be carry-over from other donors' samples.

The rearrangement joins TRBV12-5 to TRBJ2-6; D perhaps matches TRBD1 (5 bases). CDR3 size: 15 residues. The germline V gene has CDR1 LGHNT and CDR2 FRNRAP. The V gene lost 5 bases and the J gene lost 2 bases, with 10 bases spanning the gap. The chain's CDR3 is CASGNGQAGANVLTF. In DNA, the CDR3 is TGTGCTAGTGGTAACGGACAAGCTGGGGCCAACGTCCTGACTTTC.

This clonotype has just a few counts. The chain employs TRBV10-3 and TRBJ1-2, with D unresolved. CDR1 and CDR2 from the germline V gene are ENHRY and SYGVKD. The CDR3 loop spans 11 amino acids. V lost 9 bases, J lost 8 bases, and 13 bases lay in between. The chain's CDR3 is CAISREYGYTF. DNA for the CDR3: TGTGCCATTTCCCGGGAGTACGGCTACACCTTC.

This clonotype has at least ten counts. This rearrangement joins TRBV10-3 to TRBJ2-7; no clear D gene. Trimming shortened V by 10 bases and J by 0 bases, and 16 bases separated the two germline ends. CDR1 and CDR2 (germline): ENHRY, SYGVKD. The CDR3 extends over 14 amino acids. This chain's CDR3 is CATTYGPDSYEQYF. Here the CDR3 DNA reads TGTGCCACCACTTATGGTCCAGACTCCTACGAGCAGTACTTC.

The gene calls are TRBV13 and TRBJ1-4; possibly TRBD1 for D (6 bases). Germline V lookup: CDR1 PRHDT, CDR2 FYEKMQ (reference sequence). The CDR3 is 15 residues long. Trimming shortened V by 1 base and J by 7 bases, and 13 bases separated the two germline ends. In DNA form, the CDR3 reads TGTGCCAGCAGCTTAGAGGCAGGGGACTCTGAAAAACTGTTTTTT. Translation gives CASSLEAGDSEKLFF. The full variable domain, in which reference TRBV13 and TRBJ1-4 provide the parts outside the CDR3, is AAGVIQSPRHLIKEKRETATLKCYPIPRHDTVYWYQQGPGQDPQFLISFYEKMQSDKGSIPDRFSAQQFSDYHSELNMSSLELGDSALYFCASSLEAGDSEKLFFGSGTQLSVL.

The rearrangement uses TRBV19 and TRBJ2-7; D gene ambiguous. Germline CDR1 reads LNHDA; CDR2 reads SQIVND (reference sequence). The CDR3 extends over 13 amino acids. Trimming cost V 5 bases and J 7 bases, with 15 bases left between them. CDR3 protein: CASSPRVWMEQYF. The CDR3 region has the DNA TGTGCCAGTAGTCCCCGCGTATGGATGGAGCAGTACTTC.

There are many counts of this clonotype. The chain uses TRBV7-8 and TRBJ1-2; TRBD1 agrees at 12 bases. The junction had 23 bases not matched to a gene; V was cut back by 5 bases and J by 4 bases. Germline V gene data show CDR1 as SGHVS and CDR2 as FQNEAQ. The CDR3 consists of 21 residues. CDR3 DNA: TGTGCCAGCAGCCGATTGGCACCTTTTCCGGGACAGGGGGCGTTAAGCTATGGCTACACCTTC. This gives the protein CASSRLAPFPGQGALSYGYTF. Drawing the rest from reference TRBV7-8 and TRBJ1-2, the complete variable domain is GAGVSQSPRYKVAKRGQDVALRCDPISGHVSLFWYQQALGQGPEFLTYFQNEAQLDKSGLPSDRFFAERPEGSVSTLKIQRTQQEDSAVYLCASSRLAPFPGQGALSYGYTFGSGTRLTVV.

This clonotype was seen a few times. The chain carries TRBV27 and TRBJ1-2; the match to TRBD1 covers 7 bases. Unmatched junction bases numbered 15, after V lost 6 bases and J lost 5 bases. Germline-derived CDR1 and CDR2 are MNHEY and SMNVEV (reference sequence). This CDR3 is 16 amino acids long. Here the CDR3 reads CASSPITTGYYYGYTF. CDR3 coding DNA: TGTGCCAGCAGCCCCATAACGACAGGGTATTATTATGGCTACACCTTC.

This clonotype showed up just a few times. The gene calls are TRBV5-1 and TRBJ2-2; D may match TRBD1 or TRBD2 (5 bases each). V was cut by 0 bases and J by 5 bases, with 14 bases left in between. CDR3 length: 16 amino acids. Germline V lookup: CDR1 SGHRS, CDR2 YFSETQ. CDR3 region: CASSLEGTTGTGELFF. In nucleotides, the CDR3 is TGCGCCAGCAGCTTGGAAGGGACCACTGGGACCGGGGAGCTGTTTTTT.

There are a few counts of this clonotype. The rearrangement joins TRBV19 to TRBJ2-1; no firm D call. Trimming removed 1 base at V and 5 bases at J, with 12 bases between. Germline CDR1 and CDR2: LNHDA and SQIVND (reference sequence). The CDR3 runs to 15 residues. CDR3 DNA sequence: TGTGCCAGTAGTATAGTCGCTAGTCGGGACAATGAGCAGTTCTTC. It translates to CASSIVASRDNEQFF.

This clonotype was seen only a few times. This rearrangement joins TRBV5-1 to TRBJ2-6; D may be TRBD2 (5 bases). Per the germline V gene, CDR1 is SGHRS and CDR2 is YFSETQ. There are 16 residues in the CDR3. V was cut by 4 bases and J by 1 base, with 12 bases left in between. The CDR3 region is CASSLSPGSGANVLTF. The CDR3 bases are TGCGCCAGCAGCCTAAGTCCGGGGTCTGGGGCCAACGTCCTGACTTTC.

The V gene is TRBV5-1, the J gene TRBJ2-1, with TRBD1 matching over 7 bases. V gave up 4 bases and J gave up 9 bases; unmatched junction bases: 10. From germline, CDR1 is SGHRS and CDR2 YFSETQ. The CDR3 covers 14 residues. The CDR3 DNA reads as TGCGCCAGCAGCCTGGACAGGATGAGGGCTGAGCAGTTCTTC. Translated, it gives CASSLDRMRAEQFF.

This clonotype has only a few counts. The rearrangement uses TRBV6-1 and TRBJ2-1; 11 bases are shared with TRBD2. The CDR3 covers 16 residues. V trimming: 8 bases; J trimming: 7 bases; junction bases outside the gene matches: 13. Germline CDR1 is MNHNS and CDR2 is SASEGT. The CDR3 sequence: CASLKGGTSGPNEQFF. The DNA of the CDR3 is TGTGCCAGCCTCAAAGGGGGGACTAGCGGACCTAATGAGCAGTTCTTC.

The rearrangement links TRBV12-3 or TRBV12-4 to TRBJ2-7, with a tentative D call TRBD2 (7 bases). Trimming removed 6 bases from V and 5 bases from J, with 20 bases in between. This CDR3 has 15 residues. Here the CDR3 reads CASRTLGGALDEQYF. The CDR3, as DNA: TGTGCCAGCAGAACCCTGGGGGGGGCGTTGGACGAGCAGTACTTC.

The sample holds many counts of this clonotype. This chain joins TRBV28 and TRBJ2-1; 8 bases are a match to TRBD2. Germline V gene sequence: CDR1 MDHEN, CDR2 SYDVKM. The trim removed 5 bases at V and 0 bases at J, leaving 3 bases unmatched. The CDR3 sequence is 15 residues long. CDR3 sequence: CASSPSGSSYNEQFF. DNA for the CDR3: TGTGCCAGCAGTCCAAGCGGGAGCTCCTACAATGAGCAGTTCTTC.

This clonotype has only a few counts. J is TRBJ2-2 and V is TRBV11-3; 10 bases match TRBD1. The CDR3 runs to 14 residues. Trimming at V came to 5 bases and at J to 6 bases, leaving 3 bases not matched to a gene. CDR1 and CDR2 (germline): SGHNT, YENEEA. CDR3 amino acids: CASSRDRGAGELFF. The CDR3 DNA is TGTGCCAGCAGCCGGGACAGGGGAGCCGGGGAGCTGTTTTTT.

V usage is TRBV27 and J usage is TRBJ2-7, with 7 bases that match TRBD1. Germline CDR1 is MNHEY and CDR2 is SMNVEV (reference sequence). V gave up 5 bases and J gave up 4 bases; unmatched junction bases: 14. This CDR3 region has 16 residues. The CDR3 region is CASSTFGQAESYEQYF. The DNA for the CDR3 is TGTGCCAGCAGTACCTTTGGACAGGCAGAAAGTTACGAGCAGTACTTC.

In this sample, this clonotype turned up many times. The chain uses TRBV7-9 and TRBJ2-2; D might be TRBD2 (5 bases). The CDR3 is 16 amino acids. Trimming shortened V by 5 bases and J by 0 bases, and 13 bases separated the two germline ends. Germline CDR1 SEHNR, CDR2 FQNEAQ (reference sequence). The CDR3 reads CASSPQTGANTGELFF. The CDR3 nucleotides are TGTGCCAGCAGCCCGCAAACCGGGGCGAACACCGGGGAGCTGTTTTTT.

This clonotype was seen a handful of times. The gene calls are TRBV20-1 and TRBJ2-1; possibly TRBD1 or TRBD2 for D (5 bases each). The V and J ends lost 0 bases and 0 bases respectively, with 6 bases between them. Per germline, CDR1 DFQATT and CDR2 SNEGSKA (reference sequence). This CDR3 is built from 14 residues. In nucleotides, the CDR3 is TGCAGTGCTAGAGAGGGGACCTCCTACAATGAGCAGTTCTTC. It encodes CSAREGTSYNEQFF.

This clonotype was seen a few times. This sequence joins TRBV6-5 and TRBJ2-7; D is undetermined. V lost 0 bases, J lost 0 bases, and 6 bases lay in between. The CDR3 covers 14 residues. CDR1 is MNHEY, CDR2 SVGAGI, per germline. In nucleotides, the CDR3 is TGTGCCAGCAGTTACTCTGGGTACTCCTACGAGCAGTACTTC. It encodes CASSYSGYSYEQYF.

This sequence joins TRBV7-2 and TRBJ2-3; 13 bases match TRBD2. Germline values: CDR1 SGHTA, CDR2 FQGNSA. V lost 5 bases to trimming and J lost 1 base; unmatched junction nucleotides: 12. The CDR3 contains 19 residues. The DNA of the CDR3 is TGTGCCAGCAGCCGCGCACTAGCGGGAGGGAGGTCGGGCACAGATACGCAGTATTTT. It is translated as CASSRALAGGRSGTDTQYF.

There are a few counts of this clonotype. The CDR3 protein is CASSVGTEGELFF. CDR3 nucleotide sequence: TGTGCCAGCAGCGTTGGAACCGAGGGGGAGCTGTTTTTT. The genes are TRBV9 and TRBJ2-2; D remains ambiguous. The CDR3 contains 13 residues. Germline V gene sequence: CDR1 SGDLS, CDR2 YYNGEE. Deletions cut 2 bases from V and 8 bases from J, with 10 bases between. Full variable domain (rest looked up from reference TRBV9 and TRBJ2-2): DSGVTQTPKHLITATGQRVTLRCSPRSGDLSVYWYQQSLDQGLQFLIQYYNGEERAKGNILERFSAQQFPDLHSELNLSSLELGDSALYFCASSVGTEGELFFGEGSRLTVL.

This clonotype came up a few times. The CDR3 spells CASSQGLAGVAEYF. CDR3 in DNA: TGTGCCAGCAGCCAGGGACTAGCGGGAGTCGCGGAATATTTT. The chain employs TRBV7-2 and TRBJ2-3, with 14 nucleotides matching TRBD2. J lost 15 bases, V lost 5 bases, and 10 bases had no gene match. CDR1 is SGHTA and CDR2 is FQGNSA in the germline V gene. The CDR3 is 14 residues long.